This T cell receptor beta chain was sequenced during a study of blood T cell repertoires in COVID-19. Repertoires were generated with immunoSEQ multiplex PCR, while TCRdb's copy carries only in-frame clones and drops some. Of 470,000 or so clones detected, 87% appear once; the ten largest clones hold about 2.1%. Recruits, aged roughly 18 to 100 years, lived in 20 to 30 US areas. Trimming took off 4 bases at V and 0 bases at J, with 19 bases between the two ends. The CDR3 is 19 residues long. CDR1 and CDR2 (germline): SGHNT, YENEEA. The origin of this receptor is a woman younger than 35 with acute COVID-19. The sequenced material came from PBMCs or T cells enriched from blood (not recorded which). The chain carries TRBV11-3 and TRBJ2-6; TRBD2 is a possible D gene (5 bases). CDR3 in amino acids: CASSSRAAAEPSGANVLTF. CDR3 nucleotide sequence: TGTGCCAGCAGCTCACGAGCGGCGGCAGAACCCTCTGGGGCCAACGTCCTGACTTTC.